This T cell receptor (beta chain) comes out of a study of CD8+ T cells in alopecia areata. Germline V lookup: CDR1 SGHNT, CDR2 YYREEE (reference sequence). The germline V and J ends were trimmed by 2 bases and 2 bases, with 11 bases remaining between them. The CDR3 totals 15 residues. Researchers picked out CD4+ and CD8+ T cells from PBMCs by sorting. Isolated RNA was reverse transcribed into cDNA used as the sequencing template. Data came from immunoSEQ multiplex PCR; TCRdb stores just in-frame clones and leaves some out. Of over 150,000 clones in the sample, 45% to 70% were seen once. Comment on this clone: Antigen specificity is unknown.

Study conclusions and caveats: Scalp specimens additionally yield sequences from normal skin's resident alphabeta T cells. Clonality exceeded that of normal scalp in lesional scalp, most notably in alopecia totalis/universalis. Between patients, shared TCR sequences were less clear than in mice. This was possibly due in part to HLA diversity in the patient population.

The sample taken for sequencing was CD8+ T cells sorted from blood. The V and J genes are TRBV5-4 and TRBJ2-1, with D perhaps TRBD2 (6 bases). This TCR was sampled from a human donor in good health. The CDR3 spells CASSFFGGTYNEQFF. The CDR3 bases are TGTGCCAGCAGCTTTTTCGGGGGAACCTACAATGAGCAGTTCTTC.